The rows below give T cell receptor beta chains drawn from one sample of a study of blood T cells in healthy people across ages. One entry per CDR3 protein results from TCRdb running MiXCR on the 5' RACE reads. The repertoire includes 1 million or so distinct CDR3 sequences, less than 25% of them detected once, and 0.65% to 0.75% sits in the top ten. This sample also belongs to another study, concerning T cells of mothers and their children.

Material for sequencing was blood. The receptors come from a girl between 2 and 10 years old in good health. Each CDR3 is given with its conserved first and last residue. The order of the fields is D gene, V gene, clone size, J gene, CDR3 DNA, CDR3 protein. D genes are given only for firm matches. Only part of the rows carry a size: once, few, many, or a class if the clone is expanded.

d_call: -
v_call: TRBV27
clone_size: -
j_call: TRBJ1-2
cdr3_nt: TGTGCCAGCAGAACAGGGCGCTCCTATGGCTGCACCTTC
cdr3_aa: CASRTGRSYGCTF

d_call: -
v_call: TRBV12-3/TRBV12-4
clone_size: -
j_call: TRBJ1-3
cdr3_nt: TGTGCCAGCAGCACCGACAGTCACTCTGGAAACACCATATATTTT
cdr3_aa: CASSTDSHSGNTIYF

d_call: TRBD1
v_call: TRBV3-1
clone_size: few
j_call: TRBJ2-7
cdr3_nt: TGTGCCAGCGGGACAGGGCCCTCCTACGAGCAGTACTTC
cdr3_aa: CASGTGPSYEQYF

d_call: TRBD1
v_call: TRBV5-1
clone_size: once
j_call: TRBJ2-1
cdr3_nt: TGCGCCAGCAGCTGGGGACAGGGAGATGAGCAGTTCTTC
cdr3_aa: CASSWGQGDEQFF

d_call: -
v_call: TRBV19
clone_size: -
j_call: TRBJ1-2
cdr3_nt: TGTGCCAGTAGTATGGCCTTCAACTATGGCTACACCTTC
cdr3_aa: CASSMAFNYGYTF

d_call: -
v_call: TRBV6-1
clone_size: -
j_call: TRBJ2-7
cdr3_nt: TGTGCCAGCAGTGATGGGGTTCCGGCGGACACAAACTACGAGCAGTACTTC
cdr3_aa: CASSDGVPADTNYEQYF

d_call: -
v_call: TRBV7-2
clone_size: -
j_call: TRBJ2-7
cdr3_nt: TGTGCCAGCAGCTTAGGCCCTATTTCCTACGAGCAGTACTTC
cdr3_aa: CASSLGPISYEQYF

d_call: -
v_call: TRBV7-9
clone_size: -
j_call: TRBJ2-7
cdr3_nt: TGTGCCAGCAGCTTAGTAGGAGGGGACCTCTCCTACGAGCAGTACTTC
cdr3_aa: CASSLVGGDLSYEQYF

d_call: -
v_call: TRBV12-5
clone_size: -
j_call: TRBJ1-1
cdr3_nt: TGTGCTAGTGGGGCAGGACATACTGAAGCTTTCTTT
cdr3_aa: CASGAGHTEAFF

d_call: TRBD2
v_call: TRBV10-3
clone_size: -
j_call: TRBJ2-7
cdr3_nt: TGTGCCATCAGTGCTAAGCGGGGGGCCACTTACGAGCAGTACTTC
cdr3_aa: CAISAKRGATYEQYF

d_call: -
v_call: TRBV24-1
clone_size: few
j_call: TRBJ2-1
cdr3_nt: TGTGCCACCAAGAGCGGAGACTACAATGAGCAGTTCTTC
cdr3_aa: CATKSGDYNEQFF

d_call: TRBD1
v_call: TRBV28
clone_size: few
j_call: TRBJ2-7
cdr3_nt: TGTGCCAGCCGAAACACAGGGGGCATAAACTACGAGCAGTACTTC
cdr3_aa: CASRNTGGINYEQYF

d_call: -
v_call: TRBV7-2
clone_size: -
j_call: TRBJ2-1
cdr3_nt: TGTGCCAGCAGACGTAGCGGATACAATGAGCAGTTCTTC
cdr3_aa: CASRRSGYNEQFF

d_call: -
v_call: TRBV12-3/TRBV12-4
clone_size: few
j_call: TRBJ2-5
cdr3_nt: TGTGCCAGCAGTAGACTAGTCGAAGAGACCCAGTACTTC
cdr3_aa: CASSRLVEETQYF

d_call: -
v_call: TRBV2
clone_size: few
j_call: TRBJ1-2
cdr3_nt: TGTGCCAGCAGTGGACCGGGAACCTCCTATGGCTACACCTTC
cdr3_aa: CASSGPGTSYGYTF